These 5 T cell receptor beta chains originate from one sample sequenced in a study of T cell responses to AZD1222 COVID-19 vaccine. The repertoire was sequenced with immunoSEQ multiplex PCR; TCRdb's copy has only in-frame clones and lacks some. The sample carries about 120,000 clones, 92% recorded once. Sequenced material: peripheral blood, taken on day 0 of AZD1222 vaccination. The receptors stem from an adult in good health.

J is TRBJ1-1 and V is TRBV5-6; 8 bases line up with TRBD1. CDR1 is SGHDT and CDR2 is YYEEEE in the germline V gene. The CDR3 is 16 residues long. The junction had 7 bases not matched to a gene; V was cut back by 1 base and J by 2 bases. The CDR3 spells CASSLMGQGANTEAFF. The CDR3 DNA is TGTGCCAGCAGCTTGATGGGGCAGGGGGCTAACACTGAAGCTTTCTTT.

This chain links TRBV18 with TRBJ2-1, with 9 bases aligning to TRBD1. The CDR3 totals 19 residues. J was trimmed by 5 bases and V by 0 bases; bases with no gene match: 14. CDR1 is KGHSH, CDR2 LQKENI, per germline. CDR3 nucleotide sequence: TGTGCCAGCTCACCACCCCGGGACAGGGTTACTATTCCCAACAATGAGCAGTTCTTC. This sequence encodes CASSPPRDRVTIPNNEQFF.

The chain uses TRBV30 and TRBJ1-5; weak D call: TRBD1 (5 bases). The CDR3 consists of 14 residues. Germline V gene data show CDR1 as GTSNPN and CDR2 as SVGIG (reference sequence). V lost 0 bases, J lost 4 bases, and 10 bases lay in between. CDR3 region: CAWSVGARNQPQHF. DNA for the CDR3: TGTGCCTGGAGTGTCGGGGCCAGGAATCAGCCCCAGCATTTT.

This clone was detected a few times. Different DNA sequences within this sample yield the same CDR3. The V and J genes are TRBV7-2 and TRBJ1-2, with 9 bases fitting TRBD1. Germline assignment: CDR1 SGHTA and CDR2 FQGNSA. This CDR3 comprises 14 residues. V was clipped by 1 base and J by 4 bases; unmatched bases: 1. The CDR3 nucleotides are TGTGCCAGCAGCTTAGGACAGGGGGGCTATGGCTACACCTTC. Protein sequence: CASSLGQGGYGYTF.

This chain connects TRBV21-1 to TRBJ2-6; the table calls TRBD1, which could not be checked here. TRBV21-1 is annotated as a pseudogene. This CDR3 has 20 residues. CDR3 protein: CASSNGLRQGFCSGANVLTF. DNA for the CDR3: TGTGCCAGCAGCAACGGCTTGAGACAGGGTTTCTGCTCTGGGGCCAACGTCCTGACTTTC.